Sequencing of this T cell receptor (beta chain) was carried out in a study of identical twins. Overall study findings and caveats: Insertion counts were lower in abundant cord blood beta clonotypes, a trend that memory repertoires did not show.

The CDR3 has 19 amino acids. V gave up 2 bases and J gave up 3 bases; unmatched junction bases: 11. Germline V lookup: CDR1 MDHEN, CDR2 SYDVKM. About this clonotype: Its antigen is still unknown.

cDNA carried unique molecular identifiers, and a universal primer site was added by template switching. TCRdb ran MiXCR on the 5' RACE reads and lists one entry per CDR3 protein. The table lists around 490,000 distinct CDR3 sequences, more than 13% of them singletons. A further study also used this sample, focusing on yellow fever vaccine responses in identical twins.

Sequences were obtained from CD4+ T cells sorted from blood. This TCR was sampled from a woman between 18 and 30 years old in good health. The V and J genes are TRBV28 and TRBJ2-3, with 13 nucleotides matching TRBD2. DNA for the CDR3: TGTGCCAGCAGTTTAATAGGACTAGCGGGAGAGGGTAGGACAGATACGCAGTATTTT. This translates into CASSLIGLAGEGRTDTQYF. Drawing the rest from reference TRBV28 and TRBJ2-3, the complete variable domain is DVKVTQSSRYLVKRTGEKVFLECVQDMDHENMFWYRQDPGLGLRLIYFSYDVKMKEKGDIPEGYSVSREKKERFSLILESASTNQTSMYLCASSLIGLAGEGRTDTQYFGPGTRLTVL.